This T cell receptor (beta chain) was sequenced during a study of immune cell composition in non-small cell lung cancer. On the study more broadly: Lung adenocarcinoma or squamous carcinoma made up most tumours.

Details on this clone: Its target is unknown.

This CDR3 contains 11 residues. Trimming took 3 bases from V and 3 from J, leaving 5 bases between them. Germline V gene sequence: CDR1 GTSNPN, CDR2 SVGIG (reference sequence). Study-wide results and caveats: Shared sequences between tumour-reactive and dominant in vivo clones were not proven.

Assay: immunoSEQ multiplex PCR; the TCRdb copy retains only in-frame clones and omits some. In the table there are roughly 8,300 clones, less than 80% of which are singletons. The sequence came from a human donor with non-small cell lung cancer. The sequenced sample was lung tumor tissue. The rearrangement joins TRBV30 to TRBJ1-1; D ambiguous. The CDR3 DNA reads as TGTGCCTGGAGGGCCCACACTGAAGCTTTCTTT. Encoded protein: CAWRAHTEAFF.